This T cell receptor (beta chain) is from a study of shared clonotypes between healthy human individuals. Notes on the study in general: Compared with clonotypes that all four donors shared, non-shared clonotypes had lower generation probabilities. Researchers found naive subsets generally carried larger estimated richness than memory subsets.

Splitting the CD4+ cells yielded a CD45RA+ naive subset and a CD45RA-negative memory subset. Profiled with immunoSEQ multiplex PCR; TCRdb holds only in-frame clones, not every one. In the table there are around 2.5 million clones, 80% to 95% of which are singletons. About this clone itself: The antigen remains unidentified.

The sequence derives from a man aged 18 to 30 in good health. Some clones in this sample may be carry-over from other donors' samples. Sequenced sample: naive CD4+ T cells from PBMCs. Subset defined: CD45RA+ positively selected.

The CDR3 loop is CASSQDFGNSYNEQFF. The CDR3 DNA is TGTGCCAGCAGCCAAGATTTCGGGAACTCCTACAATGAGCAGTTCTTC. The chain carries TRBV4-2 and TRBJ2-1, with TRBD2 as a possible D gene (5 bases). This CDR3 spans 16 amino acids. The germline V gene encodes CDR1 LGHNA and CDR2 YNFKEQ. Deletions cut 0 bases from V and 0 bases from J, with 9 bases between.